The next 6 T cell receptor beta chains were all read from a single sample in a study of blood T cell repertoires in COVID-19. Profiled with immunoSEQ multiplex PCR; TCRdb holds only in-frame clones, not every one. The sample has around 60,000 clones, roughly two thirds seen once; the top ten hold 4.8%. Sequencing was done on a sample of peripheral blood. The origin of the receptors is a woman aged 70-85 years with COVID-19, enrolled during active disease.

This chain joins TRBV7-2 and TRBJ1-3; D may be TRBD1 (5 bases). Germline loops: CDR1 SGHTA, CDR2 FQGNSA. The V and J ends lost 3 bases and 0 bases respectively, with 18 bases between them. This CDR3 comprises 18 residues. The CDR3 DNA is TGTGCCAGCAGCTTTTTCAGGGCCACCTGGGACTCTGGAAACACCATATATTTT. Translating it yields CASSFFRATWDSGNTIYF.

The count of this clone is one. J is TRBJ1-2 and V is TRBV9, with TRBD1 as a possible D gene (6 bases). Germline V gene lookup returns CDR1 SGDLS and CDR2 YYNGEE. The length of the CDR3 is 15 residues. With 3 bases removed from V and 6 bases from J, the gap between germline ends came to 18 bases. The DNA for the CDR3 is TGTGCCAGCAGCGCTCAACAGGGTTCGTTGGATGGCTACACCTTC. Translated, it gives CASSAQQGSLDGYTF.

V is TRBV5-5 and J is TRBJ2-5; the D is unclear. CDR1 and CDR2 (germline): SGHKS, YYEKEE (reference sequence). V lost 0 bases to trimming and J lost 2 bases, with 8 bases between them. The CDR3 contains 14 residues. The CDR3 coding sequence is TGTGCCAGCAGCTTGGACTGGGCTCAAGAGACCCAGTACTTC. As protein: CASSLDWAQETQYF.

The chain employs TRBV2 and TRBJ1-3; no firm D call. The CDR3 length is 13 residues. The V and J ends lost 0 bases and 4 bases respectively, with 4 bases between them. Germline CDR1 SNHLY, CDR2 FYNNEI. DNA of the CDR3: TGTGCCAGCAGTGAAGCCCCAGGAAACACCATATATTTT. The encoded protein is CASSEAPGNTIYF.

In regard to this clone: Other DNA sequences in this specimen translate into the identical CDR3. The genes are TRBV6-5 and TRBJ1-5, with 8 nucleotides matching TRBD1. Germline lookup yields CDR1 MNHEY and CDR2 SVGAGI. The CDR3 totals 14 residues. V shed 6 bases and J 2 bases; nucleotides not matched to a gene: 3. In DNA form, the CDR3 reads TGTGCCAGCAGCCCGGACAGGGGCAATCAGCCCCAGCATTTT. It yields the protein CASSPDRGNQPQHF.

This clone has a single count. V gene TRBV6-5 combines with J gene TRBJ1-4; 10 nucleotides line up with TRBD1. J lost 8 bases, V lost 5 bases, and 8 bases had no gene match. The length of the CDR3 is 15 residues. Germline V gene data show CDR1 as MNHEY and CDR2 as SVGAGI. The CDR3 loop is CASSTGGTGVEKLFF. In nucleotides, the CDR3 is TGTGCCAGCAGTACGGGGGGGACAGGGGTCGAAAAACTGTTTTTT.